Below are 6 T cell receptor beta chains sequenced from a single sample in a study of T cells in Graves' hyperthyroidism and ophthalmopathy. TCR beta CDR3 regions were amplified from RNA. The TCR CDR3 first-round RT-PCR relied on the HTBI primer set. TCRdb re-analysed the multiplex PCR reads in MiXCR, keeping a single row per CDR3 protein. The sample has 300,000 to 500,000 distinct CDR3 sequences; over 12% are singletons. The source material was blood. These receptor sequences come from a man over 45 with Graves' ophthalmopathy.

This clonotype was picked up many times. The J gene is TRBJ2-5, the V gene TRBV5-1; possibly TRBD1 for D (5 bases). The V and J ends lost 3 bases and 7 bases respectively, with 10 bases between them. CDR1 and CDR2 (germline): SGHRS, YFSETQ. CDR3 length: 12 residues. In nucleotides, the CDR3 is TGCGCCAGCAGCTGGGATGACAGGACCCAGTACTTC. Amino acids: CASSWDDRTQYF. Filled out from reference TRBV5-1 and TRBJ2-5, the complete variable domain reads KAGVTQTPRYLIKTRGQQVTLSCSPISGHRSVSWYQQTPGQGLQFLFEYFSETQRNKGNFPGRFSGRQFSNSRSEMNVSTLELGDSALYLCASSWDDRTQYFGPGTRLLVL.

The table lists this clonotype with a few counts. The rearrangement uses TRBV12-5 and TRBJ2-4; 9 bases match TRBD1. The V gene end was trimmed by 6 bases and the J gene end by 6 bases; junction bases not matched to a gene: 3. Germline assignment: CDR1 LGHNT and CDR2 FRNRAP. This CDR3 is 13 amino acids long. As DNA, the CDR3 is TGTGCTAGTGGCCGGGACAGGGCAAACATTCAGTACTTC. Translating it yields CASGRDRANIQYF.

This clonotype was counted ten times or more. J is TRBJ1-1 and V is TRBV29-1; D gene ambiguous. The CDR3 runs 12 residues. Germline CDR1 reads SQVTM; CDR2 reads ANQGSEA. Trimming took off 2 bases at V and 5 bases at J, with 9 bases between the two ends. CDR3: CSVELWQTEAFF. CDR3 sequence (DNA): TGCAGCGTTGAACTTTGGCAGACTGAAGCTTTCTTT.

This chain uses TRBV29-1 with TRBJ2-2; perhaps TRBD1 as D (6 bases). CDR1 is SQVTM and CDR2 is ANQGSEA in the germline V gene. The CDR3 covers 12 residues. With 6 bases removed from V and 5 bases from J, the gap between germline ends came to 10 bases. DNA of the CDR3: TGCAGCGTGTCAGGGGATACCGGGGAGCTGTTTTTT. Translating it yields CSVSGDTGELFF.

Worth noting for this clonotype: One base away lies a much larger clone, so this may be a sequencing read error. The rearrangement uses TRBV29-1 and TRBJ1-1, with 11 bases matching TRBD1. The germline V gene has CDR1 SQVTM and CDR2 ANQGSEA. The CDR3 totals 15 residues. The DNA of the CDR3 is TGCAGCGCTGAAGTTCCCGGGACAGGGGGCACTGAAGCTTTCTTT. The encoded protein is CSAEVPGTGGTEAFF.

There are many counts of this clonotype. The chain uses TRBV11-2 and TRBJ2-7, with D maybe TRBD2 (5 bases). Per germline, CDR1 SGHAT and CDR2 FQNNGV. The CDR3 has 15 residues. The V end lost 3 bases, the J end lost 3 bases, and 15 bases lay between the germline ends. DNA for the CDR3: TGTGCCAGCAGCTTTAGGCTAGCCTCCTTCTACGAGCAGTACTTC. This sequence encodes CASSFRLASFYEQYF.